These 2 T cell receptor beta chains originate from one sample sequenced in a study of T cells in localized non-small cell lung cancer. Data came from immunoSEQ multiplex PCR; TCRdb stores just in-frame clones and leaves some out. The sample contains about 17,000 clones, over 70% of which appear only once. The input for sequencing was peripheral blood, taken before any cancer treatment. The receptor source for this set is a male donor at least 60 years old with stage III lung adenocarcinoma.

Here the CDR3 reads CASNPAEGSPLHF. The CDR3 region has the DNA TGTGCCAGCAACCCCGCGGAAGGTTCACCCCTCCACTTT. The chain joins TRBV6-6 to TRBJ1-6; D remains unclear. This CDR3 region has 13 residues. Germline V gene sequence: CDR1 MNHNY, CDR2 SVGAGI (reference sequence). Trimming removed 7 bases at V and 9 bases at J, with 13 bases between.

This chain links TRBV7-2 with TRBJ1-6, with D possibly being TRBD1 (5 bases). This CDR3 is built from 14 residues. Germline V gene sequence: CDR1 SGHTA, CDR2 FQGNSA. V lost 1 base to trimming and J lost 10 bases, with 11 bases between them. The CDR3 bases are TGTGCCAGCAGCTTAGACCAGGGTCCATCACCCCTCCACTTT. Its protein product is CASSLDQGPSPLHF.